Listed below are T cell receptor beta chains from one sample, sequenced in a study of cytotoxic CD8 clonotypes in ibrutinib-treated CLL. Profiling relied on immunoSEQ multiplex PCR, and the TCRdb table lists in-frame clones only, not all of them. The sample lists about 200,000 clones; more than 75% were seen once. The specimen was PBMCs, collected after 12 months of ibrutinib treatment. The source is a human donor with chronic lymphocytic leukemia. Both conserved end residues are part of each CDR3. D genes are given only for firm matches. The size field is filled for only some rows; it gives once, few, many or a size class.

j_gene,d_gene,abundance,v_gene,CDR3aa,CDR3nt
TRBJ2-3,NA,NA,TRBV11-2,CASSFRGGSTDTQYF,TGTGCCAGCAGCTTCAGGGGAGGCAGCACAGATACGCAGTATTTT
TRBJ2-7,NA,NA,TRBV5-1,CASSLMSGPPSRYEQYF,TGCGCCAGCAGCTTGATGAGCGGGCCCCCCTCAAGGTACGAGCAGTACTTC
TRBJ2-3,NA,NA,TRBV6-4,CASSEGDSDTDTQYF,TGTGCCAGCAGTGAGGGGGATAGCGACACAGATACGCAGTATTTT
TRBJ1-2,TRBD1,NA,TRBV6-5,CASSFFTGDNYGYTF,TGTGCCAGCAGTTTCTTCACAGGGGACAACTATGGCTACACCTTC
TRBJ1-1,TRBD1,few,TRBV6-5,CASASADRETAFF,TGTGCCAGCGCTTCAGCGGACAGGGAGACGGCTTTCTTT
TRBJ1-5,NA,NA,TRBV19,CASSIDLSGDHHSNQPQHF,TGTGCCAGTAGTATAGATCTATCAGGGGACCATCATAGCAATCAGCCCCAGCATTTT
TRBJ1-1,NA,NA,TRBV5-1,CASSLDSVIHAEAFF,TGCGCCAGCAGCTTGGACTCTGTGATACACGCTGAAGCTTTCTTT
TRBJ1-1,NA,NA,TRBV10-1,CASSGRGDPNTEAFF,TGCGCCAGCAGCGGAAGGGGCGATCCGAACACTGAAGCTTTCTTT
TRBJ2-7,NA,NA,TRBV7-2,CASSLGVAYEQYF,TGTGCCAGCAGCTTAGGGGTTGCCTACGAGCAGTACTTC
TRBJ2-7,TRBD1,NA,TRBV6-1,CASSEAPGTGISYEQYF,TGTGCCAGCAGTGAAGCTCCCGGGACAGGGATCTCCTACGAGCAGTACTTC
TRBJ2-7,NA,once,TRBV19,CASSMTRHRPSRGEQYF,TGTGCCAGTAGTATGACGCGGCACCGACCCTCCCGTGGGGAGCAGTACTTC
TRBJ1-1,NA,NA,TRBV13,CASRGPSNTEAFF,TGTGCCAGCAGGGGGCCGTCGAACACTGAAGCTTTCTTT
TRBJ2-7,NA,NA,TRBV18,CASSPGGSEQYF,TGTGCCAGCTCACCAGGGGGTTCTGAGCAGTACTTC
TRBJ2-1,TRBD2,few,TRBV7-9,CASSPKGLAAYNEQFF,TGTGCCAGCAGCCCCAAGGGACTAGCGGCCTACAATGAGCAGTTCTTC
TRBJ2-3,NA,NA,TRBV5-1,CASSWAGGITDTQYF,TGCGCCAGCAGCTGGGCGGGCGGTATCACAGATACGCAGTATTTT
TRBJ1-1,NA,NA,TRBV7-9,CASTRGNTEAFF,TGTGCCAGCACCAGAGGGAACACTGAAGCTTTCTTT
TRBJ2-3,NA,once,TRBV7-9,CASSTATDTQYF,TGTGCCAGCTCTACGGCCACAGATACGCAGTATTTT